The 28 T cell receptor beta chains in this list originate from one sample, sequenced in a study of shared clonotypes between healthy human individuals. TCRdb keeps only in-frame clones here, not all; method: immunoSEQ multiplex PCR. The sample lists approximately 470,000 clones; approximately 84% were seen once. The sequencing input was PBMCs. The receptors were sampled from a woman between 40 and 55 years old in good health. Some clones in this sample may be carry-over from other donors' samples.

The genes are TRBV10-1 and TRBJ2-1, with D unresolved. The germline gives CDR1 WNHNN, CDR2 SYGVQD (reference sequence). There are 13 residues in the CDR3. V was shortened by 5 bases and J by 4 bases, with 9 bases between the two germline ends. The CDR3 protein is CASSPNLYNEQFF. Here the CDR3 DNA reads TGCGCCAGCAGTCCCAACCTTTACAATGAGCAGTTCTTC.

This clone was seen a single time. The chain recombines TRBV7-9 with TRBJ2-5; tentative D call: TRBD1 (5 bases). Trimming took 5 bases from V and 5 from J, leaving 18 bases between them. Germline loops: CDR1 SEHNR, CDR2 FQNEAQ (reference sequence). The CDR3 has 15 amino acids. The CDR3 spells CASSVTADPGETQYF. The CDR3 region has the DNA TGTGCCAGCAGCGTGACAGCCGACCCGGGCGAGACCCAGTACTTC.

This chain links TRBV28 with TRBJ1-1, with 8 bases that match TRBD1. The CDR3 is 15 amino acids. The J segment lost 3 bases and the V segment lost 5 bases, leaving 8 bases of the junction unmatched. Germline assignment: CDR1 MDHEN and CDR2 SYDVKM. The CDR3 bases are TGTGCCAGCAGTGAACCAGGGGGCCGGTACACTGAAGCTTTCTTT. This translates into CASSEPGGRYTEAFF. The full variable domain, with the rest looked up from reference TRBV28 and TRBJ1-1, is DVKVTQSSRYLVKRTGEKVFLECVQDMDHENMFWYRQDPGLGLRLIYFSYDVKMKEKGDIPEGYSVSREKKERFSLILESASTNQTSMYLCASSEPGGRYTEAFFGQGTRLTVV.

The V call is TRBV30, the J call TRBJ2-7; TRBD2 aligns across 7 bases. The CDR3 totals 14 residues. Trimming took 0 bases from V and 4 from J; bases not matched to a gene: 6. CDR1 GTSNPN and CDR2 SVGIG come from the germline V gene (reference sequence). The CDR3 region has the DNA TGTGCCTGGAGTGTATGGGGGAGGGCTTACGAGCAGTACTTC. This sequence encodes CAWSVWGRAYEQYF. The variable domain in full, completed from reference TRBV30 and TRBJ2-7, reads SQTIHQWPATLVQPVGSPLSLECTVEGTSNPNLYWYRQAAGRGLQLLFYSVGIGQISSEVPQNLSASRPQDRQFILSSKKLLLSDSGFYLCAWSVWGRAYEQYFGPGTRLTVT.

The chain recombines TRBV5-4 with TRBJ2-3, with D perhaps matching TRBD2 (6 bases). The V end lost 1 base, the J end lost 5 bases, and 20 bases lay between the germline ends. The germline V gene has CDR1 SGHNT and CDR2 YYREEE (reference sequence). The CDR3 spans 17 residues. The CDR3: CASSLSGGIRGRDTQYF. CDR3 in DNA: TGTGCCAGCAGCTTGAGTGGGGGAATTCGGGGGAGAGATACGCAGTATTTT. Filled out from reference TRBV5-4 and TRBJ2-3, the complete variable domain reads ETGVTQSPTHLIKTRGQQVTLRCSSQSGHNTVSWYQQALGQGPQFIFQYYREEENGRGNFPPRFSGLQFPNYSSELNVNALELDDSALYLCASSLSGGIRGRDTQYFGPGTRLTVL.

Comment on this clone: A far larger clone is one nucleotide away, so this likely arose from a read error. This chain joins TRBV6-1 and TRBJ2-7; 9 bases agree with TRBD2. Germline values: CDR1 MNHNS, CDR2 SASEGT. The CDR3 covers 15 residues. V shed 4 bases and J 0 bases; nucleotides not matched to a gene: 4. CDR3 nucleotides: TGTGCCAGCAGTGTGACTAGCGGCTACTCCTACGAGCAGTACTTC. Residues: CASSVTSGYSYEQYF.

Regarding this clone: A far larger clone is one nucleotide away, so this likely arose from a read error. The chain recombines TRBV13 with TRBJ1-5, with D hard to call. The CDR3 runs to 12 residues. Germline CDR1 PRHDT, CDR2 FYEKMQ (reference sequence). The CDR3 reads CASSANNRPQHF. For the CDR3, the DNA is TGTGCCAGCAGCGCCAATAATCGGCCCCAGCATTTT.

The chain links TRBV2 to TRBJ1-1, with TRBD1 matching 8 bases. Germline V gene sequence: CDR1 SNHLY, CDR2 FYNNEI. V trimming: 8 bases; J trimming: 8 bases; junction bases outside the gene matches: 4. This CDR3 has 11 amino acids. The CDR3 coding sequence is TGTGCCAGCCAGGGGGCGGGCGAAGCTTTCTTT. It translates to CASQGAGEAFF.

Details on this clone: This likely came from a read error, as a far larger clone is one base away. The chain employs TRBV9 and TRBJ1-2, with 8 bases fitting TRBD1. The CDR3 sequence is 15 residues long. CDR1 and CDR2 (germline): SGDLS, YYNGEE. With 4 bases clipped from V and 8 bases from J, the junction kept 13 bases outside the gene matches. The CDR3 region is CASSQTAVTGAGYTF. The CDR3 DNA is TGTGCCAGCAGCCAGACGGCCGTGACAGGGGCCGGCTACACCTTC.

The chain carries TRBV25-1 and TRBJ2-7; D possibly corresponds to TRBD1 (5 bases). Trimming took 3 bases from V and 1 from J, leaving 13 bases between them. The CDR3 totals 15 residues. Germline assignment: CDR1 MGHDK and CDR2 SYGVNS. CDR3 loop: CASSDPGYGSYEQYF. The DNA of the CDR3 is TGTGCCAGCAGTGACCCAGGGTATGGATCCTACGAGCAGTACTTC.

This clone was seen only once. This chain joins TRBV9 and TRBJ1-3; D is uncertain. This CDR3 is 14 amino acids long. Deletions cut 4 bases from V and 2 bases from J, with 10 bases between. The germline V gene has CDR1 SGDLS and CDR2 YYNGEE. CDR3 protein: CASSPQGTGNTIYF. CDR3 coding DNA: TGTGCCAGCAGCCCTCAAGGGACTGGAAACACCATATATTTT.

The V call is TRBV6-5, the J call TRBJ2-7; 9 bases fit TRBD1. The CDR3 runs 12 residues. Germline trimming cut 6 bases from V and 7 bases from J; bases unmatched to any gene: 4. Germline V gives CDR1 MNHEY, CDR2 SVGAGI. DNA of the CDR3: TGTGCCAGCAGCAGACAGGGGGGAGAGCAGTACTTC. Its translation is CASSRQGGEQYF.

This clone turned up a few times. It may be a read error: a sequence one base away is much more abundant. This specimen includes other DNA sequences encoding the same CDR3. The rearrangement links TRBV28 to TRBJ2-1; 11 nucleotides line up with TRBD2. The J segment lost 3 bases and the V segment lost 5 bases, leaving 9 bases of the junction unmatched. The CDR3 consists of 17 residues. The germline CDR1 and CDR2 sequences are MDHEN and SYDVKM. The CDR3 protein is CASSHGTSGTYYNEQFF. The CDR3 nucleotides read TGTGCCAGCAGTCACGGGACTAGCGGTACCTACTACAATGAGCAGTTCTTC.

On this clone: It is likely a read error: a sequence one base away is far more abundant. The chain joins TRBV18 to TRBJ1-1, with D possibly matching TRBD1 (5 bases). The germline gives CDR1 KGHSH, CDR2 LQKENI. This CDR3 region has 12 residues. The ends were cut back, 11 bases at V and 4 bases at J, with 14 bases in the middle. The CDR3 spells CAGCSGTTEAFF. In DNA, the CDR3 is TGTGCCGGCTGTTCAGGGACCACTGAAGCTTTCTTT.

The chain employs TRBV6-6 and TRBJ2-7; no clear D gene. Looked up from germline, CDR1 is MNHNY and CDR2 is SVGAGI (reference sequence). V was cut by 7 bases and J by 0 bases, with 16 bases left in between. This CDR3 is built from 15 residues. The CDR3 reads CASKVGVQSSYEQYF. CDR3 sequence (DNA): TGTGCCAGCAAGGTTGGGGTTCAGTCCTCCTACGAGCAGTACTTC.

This chain uses TRBV15 with TRBJ2-1, with D possibly TRBD2 on 6 matching bases. V was trimmed by 1 base and J by 0 bases, leaving 13 bases between them. The germline gives CDR1 LNHNV, CDR2 YYDKDF (reference sequence). The CDR3 has 17 amino acids. Here the CDR3 DNA reads TGTGCCACCAGCAGAGTTGGAGGGACTTACTCCTACAATGAGCAGTTCTTC. Residues: CATSRVGGTYSYNEQFF.

CDR3 loop: CASSRTSGSGSDTQYF. The CDR3 nucleotides are TGTGCCAGCAGCAGGACTAGCGGGAGCGGTTCAGATACGCAGTATTTT. This rearrangement joins TRBV7-9 to TRBJ2-3, with 13 positions matching TRBD2. Germline values: CDR1 SEHNR, CDR2 FQNEAQ (reference sequence). V gave up 5 bases and J gave up 4 bases; unmatched junction bases: 6. The CDR3 runs to 16 residues.

Points on this clone: A far larger clone is one nucleotide away, so this likely arose from a read error. Written as DNA, the CDR3 is TGTGCCAGCAGCGGAGGGACTAGCGGCTACGGGCAGTACTTC. Protein product: CASSGGTSGYGQYF. The genes are TRBV7-9 and TRBJ2-7; 11 nucleotides align to TRBD2. Looked up from germline, CDR1 is SEHNR and CDR2 is FQNEAQ (reference sequence). CDR3 length: 14 amino acids.

This clone was seen a single time. The chain combines TRBV18 with TRBJ2-7; 9 bases are shared with TRBD1. V was clipped by 3 bases and J by 4 bases; unmatched bases: 4. CDR1 and CDR2 from the germline V gene are KGHSH and LQKENI. The CDR3 spans 14 residues. The CDR3 loop is CASSPTGGRYEQYF. For the CDR3, the DNA is TGTGCCAGCTCACCGACAGGGGGTCGGTACGAGCAGTACTTC. Drawing the rest from reference TRBV18 and TRBJ2-7, the complete variable domain is NAGVMQNPRHLVRRRGQEARLRCSPMKGHSHVYWYRQLPEEGLKFMVYLQKENIIDESGMPKERFSAEFPKEGPSILRIQQVVRGDSAAYFCASSPTGGRYEQYFGPGTRLTVT.

The chain links TRBV30 to TRBJ1-5; D not resolved. The CDR3 has 14 residues. V lost 2 bases to trimming and J lost 4 bases, with 12 bases between them. The germline CDR1 and CDR2 sequences are GTSNPN and SVGIG (reference sequence). The CDR3 reads CAWSIAVTNQPQHF. DNA of the CDR3: TGTGCCTGGAGTATCGCAGTTACTAATCAGCCCCAGCATTTT.

The chain employs TRBV6-5 and TRBJ1-5; TRBD1 matches at 9 bases. CDR1 and CDR2 (germline): MNHEY, SVGAGI. Trimming cost V 4 bases and J 7 bases; bases outside gene matches: 5. This CDR3 is 14 amino acids long. The CDR3 bases are TGTGCCAGCAGTTTCCGGGGACAGGGACAGCCCCAGCATTTT. It is translated as CASSFRGQGQPQHF.

This sequence joins TRBV7-2 and TRBJ2-3, with D hard to call. The CDR3 contains 13 residues. Germline CDR1 reads SGHTA; CDR2 reads FQGNSA. Between the trimmed V and J ends, which lost 3 bases and 2 bases, there was a span of 6 bases. The CDR3 protein is CASSLQATDTQYF. The CDR3 DNA is TGTGCCAGCAGCTTGCAAGCCACAGATACGCAGTATTTT.

In the case of this clone: This sequence is one base from a far larger clone and is likely a read error. Other DNA sequences of this sample code for an identical CDR3. This chain uses TRBV10-3 with TRBJ1-1; D unclear. The CDR3 loop spans 16 amino acids. Trimming stripped 0 bases from V and 6 bases from J, with 17 bases between. The germline gives CDR1 ENHRY, CDR2 SYGVKD. CDR3 in DNA: TGTGCCATCAGTGAGTCTCGGGGTATATGTTCGGCTGAAGCTTTCTTT. Translated: CAISESRGICSAEAFF.

J is TRBJ2-1 and V is TRBV27, with 7 bases aligning to TRBD1. The V gene end was trimmed by 1 base and the J gene end by 3 bases; junction bases not matched to a gene: 3. CDR1 MNHEY and CDR2 SMNVEV come from the germline V gene (reference sequence). The length of the CDR3 is 15 residues. This chain's CDR3 is CASSLLGQLYNEQFF. The CDR3 DNA reads as TGTGCCAGCAGTTTATTGGGACAGCTCTACAATGAGCAGTTCTTC.

This chain joins TRBV2 and TRBJ2-5; no clear D gene. V lost 3 bases and J 1 base, leaving 6 bases between the germline ends. CDR3 length: 13 amino acids. Germline CDR1 reads SNHLY; CDR2 reads FYNNEI. The CDR3 DNA sequence: TGTGCCAGCAGTGACAGGCGCCAAGAGACCCAGTACTTC. Protein sequence: CASSDRRQETQYF.

CDR3 in amino acids: CASSATGFRETQYF. CDR3 coding DNA: TGTGCCAGCAGCGCGACAGGGTTCCGGGAGACCCAGTACTTC. The gene calls are TRBV5-6 and TRBJ2-5; 7 bases align to TRBD1. Germline loops: CDR1 SGHDT, CDR2 YYEEEE. The trim removed 4 bases at V and 5 bases at J, leaving 8 bases unmatched. The CDR3 loop spans 14 amino acids.

The table lists this clone with a few counts. The rearrangement uses TRBV28 and TRBJ2-7, with 14 bases aligning to TRBD2. The germline CDR1 and CDR2 sequences are MDHEN and SYDVKM. This CDR3 region has 15 residues. Trimming took 0 bases from V and 6 from J; bases not matched to a gene: 1. CDR3 sequence: CASSLWGLAGVEQYF. CDR3 DNA: TGTGCCAGCAGTTTATGGGGACTAGCGGGAGTCGAGCAGTACTTC.

This clone has only one observation. J is TRBJ1-5 and V is TRBV18; D remains unclear. The CDR3 is 14 amino acids. V was shortened by 2 bases and J by 1 base, with 6 bases between the two germline ends. Germline V gene data show CDR1 as KGHSH and CDR2 as LQKENI. CDR3 loop: CASSPGFSNQPQHF. The DNA of the CDR3 is TGTGCCAGCTCACCAGGGTTCAGCAATCAGCCCCAGCATTTT.